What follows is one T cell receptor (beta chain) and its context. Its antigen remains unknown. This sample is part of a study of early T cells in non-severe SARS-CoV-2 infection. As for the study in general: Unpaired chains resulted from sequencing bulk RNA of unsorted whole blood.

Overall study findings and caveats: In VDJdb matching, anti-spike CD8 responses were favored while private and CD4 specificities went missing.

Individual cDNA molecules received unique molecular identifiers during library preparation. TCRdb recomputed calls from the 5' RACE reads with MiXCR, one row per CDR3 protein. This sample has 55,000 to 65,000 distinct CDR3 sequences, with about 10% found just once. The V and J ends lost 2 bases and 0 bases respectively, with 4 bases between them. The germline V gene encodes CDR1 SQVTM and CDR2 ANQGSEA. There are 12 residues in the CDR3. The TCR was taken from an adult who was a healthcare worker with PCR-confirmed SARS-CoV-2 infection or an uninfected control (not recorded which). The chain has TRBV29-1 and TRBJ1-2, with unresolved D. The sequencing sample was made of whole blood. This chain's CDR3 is CSVESANYGYTF. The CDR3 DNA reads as TGCAGCGTTGAATCGGCTAACTATGGCTACACCTTC.